This T cell receptor (beta chain) came from a study of blood T cell repertoires in COVID-19. Across the study: Italy, Spain and the United States were the sources of the convalescent and acute COVID-19 samples. PBMCs, B-cell-depleted T cells, or T cells were the source of the cDNA or gDNA that made up the material.

Original analysis: Reference gene primer amplification yielded estimated nucleated cell counts. Clones were read by immunoSEQ multiplex PCR, and TCRdb kept only the in-frame ones, dropping some. From that table come the V and J calls and clone size; the DNA was used to work out D and trimming. The sample contains tens of thousands of clones, roughly 76% of which appear only once. V lost 0 bases and J 6 bases, leaving 8 bases between the germline ends. Germline V CDR1 and CDR2: LGHDT, YNNKEL (reference sequence). The CDR3 is 13 amino acids. The material sequenced was peripheral blood. This receptor was identified in a woman between 55 and 75 years old with acute or convalescent COVID-19. V and J are TRBV3-1 (or the pseudogene TRBV3-2) and TRBJ1-2; D is undetermined. CDR3 region: CASSQDFTDGYTF. CDR3 nucleotides: TGTGCCAGCAGCCAAGATTTTACGGATGGCTACACCTTC.